The subject of this entry is one TCR beta chain. Its antigen is as yet unknown. An end of the junction differs from the germline gene, which may be a read error. The CDR3 sequence is 14 residues long. Looked up from germline, CDR1 is SSHAT and CDR2 is FNYEAQ (reference sequence). The record originates from a study of human T cells and chemical hapten exposure. Sample time point: patch test 1, 2 weeks after DPC sensitization. Indicated treatment: therapeutic diphenylcyclopropenone sensitization with weekly scalp DPC. Only after blood had been drawn was each patch test applied. Study outcomes and limitations: Among TCRs, those above 1 in 1000 frequency were unaffected by DPC sensitization.

Authors' methods: Across samples, TCR counts had a median of roughly 98,000 and ranged from about 20,000 to 750,000. TCRdb reprocessed the RACE reads via MiXCR and lists one record per CDR3 protein. In this record, the V and J calls reflect TCRdb's handling and not the investigators' own analysis. Of approximately 82,000 distinct CDR3 sequences in the sample, approximately 10% were seen once. The input for sequencing was whole blood, taken in connection with sensitization to the hapten diphenylcyclopropenone (DPC). The chain uses TRBV7-7 and TRBJ2-1; no reliable D call. The clonotype originates from a man aged 40-50 years with alopecia areata. Some clones in this sample may be carry-over from other donors' samples. In DNA form, the CDR3 reads TGTGCTAGCAGCTCAAATTATCAAGACAATGAGCAGTTCTTC. Residues: CASSSNYQDNEQFF.